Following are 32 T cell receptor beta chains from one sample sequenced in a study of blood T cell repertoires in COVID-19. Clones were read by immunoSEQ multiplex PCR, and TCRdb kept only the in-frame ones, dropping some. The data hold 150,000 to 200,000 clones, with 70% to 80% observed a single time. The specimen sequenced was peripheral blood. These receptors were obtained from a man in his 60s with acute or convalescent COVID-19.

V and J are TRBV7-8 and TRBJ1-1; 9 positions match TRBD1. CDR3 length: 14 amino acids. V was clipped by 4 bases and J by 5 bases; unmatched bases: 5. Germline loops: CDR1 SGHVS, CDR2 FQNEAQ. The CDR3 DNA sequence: TGTGCCAGCAGCTCTCTACAGGGGGCGACTGAAGCTTTCTTT. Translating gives CASSSLQGATEAFF. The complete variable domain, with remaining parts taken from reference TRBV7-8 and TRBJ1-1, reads GAGVSQSPRYKVAKRGQDVALRCDPISGHVSLFWYQQALGQGPEFLTYFQNEAQLDKSGLPSDRFFAERPEGSVSTLKIQRTQQEDSAVYLCASSSLQGATEAFFGQGTRLTVV.

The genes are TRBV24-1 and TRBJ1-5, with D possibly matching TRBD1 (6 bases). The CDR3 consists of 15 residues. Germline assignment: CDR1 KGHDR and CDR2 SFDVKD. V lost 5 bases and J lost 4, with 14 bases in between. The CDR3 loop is CATSAPGGTNQPQHF. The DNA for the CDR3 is TGTGCCACCAGTGCCCCGGGGGGGACAAATCAGCCCCAGCATTTT.

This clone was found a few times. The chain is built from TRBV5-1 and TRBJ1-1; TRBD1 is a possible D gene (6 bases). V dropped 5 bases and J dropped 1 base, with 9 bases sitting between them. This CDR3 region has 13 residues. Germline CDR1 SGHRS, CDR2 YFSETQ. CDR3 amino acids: CASSEGENTEAFF. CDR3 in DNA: TGCGCCAGCAGTGAGGGGGAGAACACTGAAGCTTTCTTT.

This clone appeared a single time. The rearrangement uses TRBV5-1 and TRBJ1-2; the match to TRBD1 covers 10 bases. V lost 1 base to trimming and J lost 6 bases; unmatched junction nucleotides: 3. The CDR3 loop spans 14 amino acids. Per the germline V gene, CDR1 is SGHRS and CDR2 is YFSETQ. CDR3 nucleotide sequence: TGCGCCAGCAGCTTGATTGGACAGGGGGATGGCTACACCTTC. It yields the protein CASSLIGQGDGYTF.

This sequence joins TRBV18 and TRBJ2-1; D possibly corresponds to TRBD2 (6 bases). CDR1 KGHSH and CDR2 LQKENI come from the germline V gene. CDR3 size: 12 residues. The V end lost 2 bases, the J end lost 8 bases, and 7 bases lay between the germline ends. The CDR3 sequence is CASSPGGHEQFF. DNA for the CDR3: TGTGCCAGCTCACCAGGAGGGCATGAGCAGTTCTTC.

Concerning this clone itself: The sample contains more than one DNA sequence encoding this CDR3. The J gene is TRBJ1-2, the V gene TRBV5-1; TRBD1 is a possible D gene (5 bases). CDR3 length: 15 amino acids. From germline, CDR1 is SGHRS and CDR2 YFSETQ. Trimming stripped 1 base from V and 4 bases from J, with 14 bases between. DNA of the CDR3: TGCGCCAGCAGCTTGAGTTCCGGGGGAAGCTATGGCTACACCTTC. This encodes CASSLSSGGSYGYTF.

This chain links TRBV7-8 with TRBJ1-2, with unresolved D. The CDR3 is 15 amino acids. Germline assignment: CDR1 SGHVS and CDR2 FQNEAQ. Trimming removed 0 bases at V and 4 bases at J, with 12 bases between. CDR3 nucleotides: TGTGCCAGCAGCTTAGCGGCGGGGAGCGGCTATGGCTACACCTTC. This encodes CASSLAAGSGYGYTF.

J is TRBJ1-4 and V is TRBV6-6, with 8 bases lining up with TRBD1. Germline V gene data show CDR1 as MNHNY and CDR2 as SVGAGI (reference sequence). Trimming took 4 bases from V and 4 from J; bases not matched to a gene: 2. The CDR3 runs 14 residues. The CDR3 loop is CASSLQGGNEKLFF. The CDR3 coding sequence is TGTGCCAGCAGTTTACAGGGGGGTAATGAAAAACTGTTTTTT.

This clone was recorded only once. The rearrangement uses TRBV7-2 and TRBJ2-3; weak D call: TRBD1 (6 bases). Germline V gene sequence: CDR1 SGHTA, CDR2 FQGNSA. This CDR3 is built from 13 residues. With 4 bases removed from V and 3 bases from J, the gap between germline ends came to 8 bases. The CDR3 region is CASSSTGTDTQYF. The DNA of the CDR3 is TGTGCCAGCAGCTCCACAGGGACAGATACGCAGTATTTT. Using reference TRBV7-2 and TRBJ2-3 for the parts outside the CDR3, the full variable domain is GAGVSQSPSNKVTEKGKDVELRCDPISGHTALYWYRQSLGQGLEFLIYFQGNSAPDKSGLPSDRFSAERTGGSVSTLTIQRTQQEDSAVYLCASSSTGTDTQYFGPGTRLTVL.

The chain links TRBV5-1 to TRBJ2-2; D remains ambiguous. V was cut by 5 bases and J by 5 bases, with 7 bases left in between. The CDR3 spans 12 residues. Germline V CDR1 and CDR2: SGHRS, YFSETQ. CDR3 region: CASRKETGELFF. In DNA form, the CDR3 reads TGCGCCAGCAGAAAGGAGACCGGGGAGCTGTTTTTT.

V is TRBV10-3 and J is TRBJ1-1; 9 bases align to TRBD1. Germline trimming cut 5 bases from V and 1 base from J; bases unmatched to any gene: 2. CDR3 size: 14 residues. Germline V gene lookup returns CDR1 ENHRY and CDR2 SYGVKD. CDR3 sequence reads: CAISLDRGNTEAFF. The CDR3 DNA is TGTGCCATCAGTTTGGACAGGGGGAACACTGAAGCTTTCTTT.

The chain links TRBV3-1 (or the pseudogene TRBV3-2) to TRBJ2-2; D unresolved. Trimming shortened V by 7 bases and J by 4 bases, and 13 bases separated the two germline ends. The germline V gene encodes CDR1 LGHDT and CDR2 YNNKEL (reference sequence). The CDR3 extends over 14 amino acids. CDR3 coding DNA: TGTGCCAGCACCCTTTCTCGGTTCACCGGGGAGCTGTTTTTT. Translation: CASTLSRFTGELFF.

CDR3 DNA sequence: TGTGCCAGCAGCCAAGATACGTCCCCGGGATACGAGCAGTACTTC. Translation: CASSQDTSPGYEQYF. This rearrangement joins TRBV3-1 (or the pseudogene TRBV3-2) to TRBJ2-7, with D possibly matching TRBD2 (5 bases). The CDR3 loop spans 15 amino acids. From germline, CDR1 is LGHDT and CDR2 YNNKEL (reference sequence). Between the trimmed V and J ends, which lost 0 bases and 4 bases, there was a span of 13 bases.

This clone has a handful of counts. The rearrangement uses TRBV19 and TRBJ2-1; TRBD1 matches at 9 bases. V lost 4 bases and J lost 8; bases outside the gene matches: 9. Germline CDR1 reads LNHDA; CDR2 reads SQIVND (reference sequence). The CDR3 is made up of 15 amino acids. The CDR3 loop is CASSTGTGLGDEQFF. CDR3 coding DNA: TGTGCCAGTAGTACCGGGACAGGGCTGGGTGATGAGCAGTTCTTC.

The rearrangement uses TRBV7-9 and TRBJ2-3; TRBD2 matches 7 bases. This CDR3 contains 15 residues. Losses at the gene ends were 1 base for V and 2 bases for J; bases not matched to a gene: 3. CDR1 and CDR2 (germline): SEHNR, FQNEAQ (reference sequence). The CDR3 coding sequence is TGTGCCAGCAGCTTAGGAGCGGGGTACACAGATACGCAGTATTTT. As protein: CASSLGAGYTDTQYF.

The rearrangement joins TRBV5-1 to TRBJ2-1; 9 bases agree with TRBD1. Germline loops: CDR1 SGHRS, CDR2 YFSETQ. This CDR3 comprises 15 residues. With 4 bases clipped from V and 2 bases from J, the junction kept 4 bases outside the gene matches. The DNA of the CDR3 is TGCGCCAGCAGCCAAGGGACAGGGACCTACAATGAGCAGTTCTTC. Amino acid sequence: CASSQGTGTYNEQFF.

CDR3 loop: CASSQLNAAGQPQHF. CDR3 sequence (DNA): TGCGCCAGCAGCCAACTGAACGCGGCGGGTCAGCCCCAGCATTTT. The genes are TRBV4-1 and TRBJ1-5; unclear D gene. Trimming left V 2 bases short and J 6 bases short, with 14 bases between. Germline V gene lookup returns CDR1 MGHRA and CDR2 YSYEKL. The CDR3 covers 15 residues.

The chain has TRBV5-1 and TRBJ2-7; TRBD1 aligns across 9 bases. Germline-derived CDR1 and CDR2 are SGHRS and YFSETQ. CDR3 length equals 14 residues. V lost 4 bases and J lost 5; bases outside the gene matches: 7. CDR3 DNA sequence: TGCGCCAGCAGCACAGGGACAGGGTTACACGAGCAGTACTTC. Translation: CASSTGTGLHEQYF.

The DNA for the CDR3 is TGTGCCAGCAGCCGCACTGGACAGGATAGGGGAAACACCATATATTTT. Translated: CASSRTGQDRGNTIYF. V is TRBV7-9 and J is TRBJ1-3; 7 positions match TRBD1. CDR3 length equals 16 residues. The V and J ends lost 5 bases and 4 bases, in that order; junction bases with no gene match: 11. Looked up from germline, CDR1 is SEHNR and CDR2 is FQNEAQ (reference sequence). Together with reference TRBV7-9 and TRBJ1-3, the CDR3 gives the full variable domain: DTGVSQNPRHKITKRGQNVTFRCDPISEHNRLYWYRQTLGQGPEFLTYFQNEAQLEKSRLLSDRFSAERPKGSFSTLEIQRTEQGDSAMYLCASSRTGQDRGNTIYFGEGSWLTVV.

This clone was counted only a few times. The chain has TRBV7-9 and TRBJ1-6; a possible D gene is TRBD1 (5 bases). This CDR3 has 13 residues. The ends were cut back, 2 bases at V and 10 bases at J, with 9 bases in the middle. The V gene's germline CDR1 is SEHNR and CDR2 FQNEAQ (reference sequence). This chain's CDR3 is CASSLPTASPLHF. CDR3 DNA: TGTGCCAGCAGCTTACCGACAGCCTCACCCCTCCACTTT.

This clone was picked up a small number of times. CDR3 region: CASTEDSLNQPQHF. CDR3 bases: TGTGCCAGCACCGAGGACAGCCTTAATCAGCCCCAGCATTTT. The chain links TRBV7-8 to TRBJ1-5, with D tentatively TRBD1 (6 bases). This CDR3 has 14 amino acids. V lost 7 bases, J lost 4 bases, and 14 bases lay in between. Germline CDR1 SGHVS, CDR2 FQNEAQ.

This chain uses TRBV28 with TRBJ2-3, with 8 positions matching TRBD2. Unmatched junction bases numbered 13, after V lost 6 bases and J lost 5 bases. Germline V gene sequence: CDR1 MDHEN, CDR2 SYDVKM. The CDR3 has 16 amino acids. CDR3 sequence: CASSYQPGLGGDTQYF. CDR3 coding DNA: TGTGCCAGCAGCTACCAACCGGGACTAGGAGGAGATACGCAGTATTTT. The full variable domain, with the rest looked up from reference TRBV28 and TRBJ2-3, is DVKVTQSSRYLVKRTGEKVFLECVQDMDHENMFWYRQDPGLGLRLIYFSYDVKMKEKGDIPEGYSVSREKKERFSLILESASTNQTSMYLCASSYQPGLGGDTQYFGPGTRLTVL.

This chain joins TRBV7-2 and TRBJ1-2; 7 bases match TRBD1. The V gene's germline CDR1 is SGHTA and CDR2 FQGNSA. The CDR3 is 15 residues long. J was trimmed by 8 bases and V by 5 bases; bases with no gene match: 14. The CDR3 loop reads CASSLSPQGGYGYTF. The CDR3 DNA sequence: TGTGCCAGCAGCCTTAGCCCGCAAGGGGGCTACGGCTACACCTTC.

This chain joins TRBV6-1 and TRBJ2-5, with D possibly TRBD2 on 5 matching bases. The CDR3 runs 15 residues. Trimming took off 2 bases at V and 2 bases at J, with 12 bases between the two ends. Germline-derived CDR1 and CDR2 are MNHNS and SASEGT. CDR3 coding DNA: TGTGCCAGCAGTGAATTTTTGGGCGGGCAAGAGACCCAGTACTTC. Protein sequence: CASSEFLGGQETQYF.

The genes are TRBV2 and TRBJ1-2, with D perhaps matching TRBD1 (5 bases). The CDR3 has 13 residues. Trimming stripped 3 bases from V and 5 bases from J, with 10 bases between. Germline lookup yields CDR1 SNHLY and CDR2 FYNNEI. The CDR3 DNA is TGTGCCAGCAGTGACTTGGCAGGGTATGGCTACACCTTC. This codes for CASSDLAGYGYTF. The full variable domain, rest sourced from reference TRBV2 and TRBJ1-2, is EPEVTQTPSHQVTQMGQEVILRCVPISNHLYFYWYRQILGQKVEFLVSFYNNEISEKSEIFDDQFSVERPDGSNFTLKIRSTKLEDSAMYFCASSDLAGYGYTFGSGTRLTVV.

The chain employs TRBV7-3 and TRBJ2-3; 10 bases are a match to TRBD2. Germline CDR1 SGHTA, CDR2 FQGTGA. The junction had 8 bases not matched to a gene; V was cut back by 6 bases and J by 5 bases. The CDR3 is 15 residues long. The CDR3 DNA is TGTGCCAGCAGTTCTAGCGGGGGCTGGGGAGATACGCAGTATTTT. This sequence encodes CASSSSGGWGDTQYF.

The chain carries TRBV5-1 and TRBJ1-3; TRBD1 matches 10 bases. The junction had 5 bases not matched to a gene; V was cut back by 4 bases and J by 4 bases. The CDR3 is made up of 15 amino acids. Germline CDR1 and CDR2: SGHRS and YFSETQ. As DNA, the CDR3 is TGCGCCAGCAGCCAGACAGGGGGCGACGGAAACACCATATATTTT. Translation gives CASSQTGGDGNTIYF.

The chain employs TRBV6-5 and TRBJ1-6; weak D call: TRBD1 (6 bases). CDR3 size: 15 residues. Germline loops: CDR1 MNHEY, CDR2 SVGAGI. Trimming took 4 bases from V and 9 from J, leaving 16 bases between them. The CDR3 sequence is CASSLLAGESSPLHF. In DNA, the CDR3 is TGTGCCAGCAGTTTGCTTGCAGGGGAGTCTTCACCCCTCCACTTT.

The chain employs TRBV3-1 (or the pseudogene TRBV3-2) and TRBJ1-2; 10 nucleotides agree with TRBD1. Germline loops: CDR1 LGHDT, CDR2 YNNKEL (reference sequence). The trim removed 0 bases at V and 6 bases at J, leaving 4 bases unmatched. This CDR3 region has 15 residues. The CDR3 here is CASSQDDRGLNGYTF. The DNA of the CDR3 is TGTGCCAGCAGCCAAGACGACAGGGGGCTTAATGGCTACACCTTC.

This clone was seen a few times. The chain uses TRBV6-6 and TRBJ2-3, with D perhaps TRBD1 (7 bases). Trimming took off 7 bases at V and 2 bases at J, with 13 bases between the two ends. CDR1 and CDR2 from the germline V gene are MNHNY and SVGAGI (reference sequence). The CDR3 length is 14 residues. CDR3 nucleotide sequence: TGTGCCAGCATCCAGGGGGGCAACACAGATACGCAGTATTTT. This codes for CASIQGGNTDTQYF.

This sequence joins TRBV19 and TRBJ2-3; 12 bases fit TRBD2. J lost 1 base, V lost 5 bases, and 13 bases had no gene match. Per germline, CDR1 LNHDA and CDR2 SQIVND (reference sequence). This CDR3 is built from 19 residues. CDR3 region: CASSARLAGAPPGTDTQYF. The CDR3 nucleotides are TGTGCCAGTAGTGCCAGACTAGCGGGGGCCCCACCAGGCACAGATACGCAGTATTTT.

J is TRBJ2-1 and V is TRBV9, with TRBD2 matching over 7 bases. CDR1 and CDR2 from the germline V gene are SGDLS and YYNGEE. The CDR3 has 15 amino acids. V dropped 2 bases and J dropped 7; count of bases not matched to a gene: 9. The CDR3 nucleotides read TGTGCCAGCAGCGTGGGCGGGGGTCGTTTTAATGAGCAGTTCTTC. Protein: CASSVGGGRFNEQFF.